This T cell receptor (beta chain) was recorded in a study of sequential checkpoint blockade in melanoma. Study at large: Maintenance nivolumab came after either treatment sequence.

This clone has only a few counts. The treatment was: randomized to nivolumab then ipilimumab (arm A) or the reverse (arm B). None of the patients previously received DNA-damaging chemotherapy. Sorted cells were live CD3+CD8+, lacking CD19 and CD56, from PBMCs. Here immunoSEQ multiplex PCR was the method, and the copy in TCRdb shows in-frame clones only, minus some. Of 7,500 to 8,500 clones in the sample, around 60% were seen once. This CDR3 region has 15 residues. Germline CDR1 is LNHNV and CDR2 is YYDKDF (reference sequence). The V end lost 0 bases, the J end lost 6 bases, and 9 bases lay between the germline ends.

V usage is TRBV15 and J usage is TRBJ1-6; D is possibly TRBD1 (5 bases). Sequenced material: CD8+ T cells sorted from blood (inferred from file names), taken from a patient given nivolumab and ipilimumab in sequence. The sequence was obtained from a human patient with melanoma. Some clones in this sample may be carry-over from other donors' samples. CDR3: CATSRDRQSNSPLHF. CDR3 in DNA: TGTGCCACCAGCAGAGATCGACAGAGTAATTCACCCCTCCACTTT. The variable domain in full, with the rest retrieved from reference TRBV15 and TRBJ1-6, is DAMVIQNPRYQVTQFGKPVTLSCSQTLNHNVMYWYQQKSSQAPKLLFHYYDKDFNNEADTPDNFQSRRPNTSFCFLDIRSPGLGDTAMYLCATSRDRQSNSPLHFGNGTRLTVT.